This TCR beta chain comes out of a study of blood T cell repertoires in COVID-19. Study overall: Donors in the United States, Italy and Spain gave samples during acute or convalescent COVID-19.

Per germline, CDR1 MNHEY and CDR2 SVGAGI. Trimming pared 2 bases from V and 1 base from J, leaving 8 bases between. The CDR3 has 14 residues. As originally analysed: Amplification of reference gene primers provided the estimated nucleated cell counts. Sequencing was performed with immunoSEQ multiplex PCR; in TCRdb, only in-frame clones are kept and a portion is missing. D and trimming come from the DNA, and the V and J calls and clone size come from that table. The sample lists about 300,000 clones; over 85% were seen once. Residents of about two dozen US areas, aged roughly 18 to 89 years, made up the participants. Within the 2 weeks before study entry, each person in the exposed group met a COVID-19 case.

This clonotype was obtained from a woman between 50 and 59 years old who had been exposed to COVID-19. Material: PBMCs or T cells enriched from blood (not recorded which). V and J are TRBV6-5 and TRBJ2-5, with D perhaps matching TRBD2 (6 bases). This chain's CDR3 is CASSYERAQETQYF. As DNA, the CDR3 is TGTGCCAGCAGTTACGAGCGGGCCCAAGAGACCCAGTACTTC.